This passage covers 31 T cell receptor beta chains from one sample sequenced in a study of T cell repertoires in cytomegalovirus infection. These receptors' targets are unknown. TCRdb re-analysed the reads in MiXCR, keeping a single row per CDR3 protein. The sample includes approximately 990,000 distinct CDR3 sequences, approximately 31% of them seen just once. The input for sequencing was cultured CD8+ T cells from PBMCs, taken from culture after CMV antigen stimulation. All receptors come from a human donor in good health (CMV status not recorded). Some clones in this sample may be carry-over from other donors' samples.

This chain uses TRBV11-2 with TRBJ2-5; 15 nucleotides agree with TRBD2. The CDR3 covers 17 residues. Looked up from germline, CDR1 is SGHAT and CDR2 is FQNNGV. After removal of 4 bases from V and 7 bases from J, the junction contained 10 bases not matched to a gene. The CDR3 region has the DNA TGTGCCAGCAGCTCGGGACTAGCGGGGGGCCCCCGACCGACCCAGTACTTC. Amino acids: CASSSGLAGGPRPTQYF.

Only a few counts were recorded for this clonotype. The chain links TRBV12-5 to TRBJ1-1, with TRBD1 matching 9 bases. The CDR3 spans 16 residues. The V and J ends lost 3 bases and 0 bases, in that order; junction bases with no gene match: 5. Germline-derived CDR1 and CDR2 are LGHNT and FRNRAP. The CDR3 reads CASGFGTGNMNTEAFF. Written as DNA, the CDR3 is TGTGCTAGTGGTTTTGGGACAGGGAATATGAACACTGAAGCTTTCTTT.

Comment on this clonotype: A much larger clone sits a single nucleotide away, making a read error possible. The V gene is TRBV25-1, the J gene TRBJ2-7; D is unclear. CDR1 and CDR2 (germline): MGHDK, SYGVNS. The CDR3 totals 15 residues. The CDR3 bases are TGTGTCAGCAGTGAAGTAAACCGGGTGGGGTACGAGCAGTACTTC. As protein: CVSSEVNRVGYEQYF.

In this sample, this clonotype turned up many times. The chain's CDR3 is CASSFERGLNEQFF. The CDR3 region has the DNA TGTGCCAGCAGCTTCGAGCGGGGTTTGAATGAGCAGTTCTTC. The rearrangement links TRBV7-6 to TRBJ2-1; TRBD2 aligns across 7 bases. The CDR3 totals 14 residues. V gave up 3 bases and J gave up 7 bases; unmatched junction bases: 6. Germline CDR1 and CDR2: SGHVS and FNYEAQ.

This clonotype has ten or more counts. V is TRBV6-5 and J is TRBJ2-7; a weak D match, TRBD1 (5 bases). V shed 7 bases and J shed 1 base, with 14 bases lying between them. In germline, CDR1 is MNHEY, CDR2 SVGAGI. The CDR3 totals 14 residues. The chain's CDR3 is CASKDSALSYEQYF. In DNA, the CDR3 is TGTGCCAGCAAAGACAGCGCCTTGTCCTACGAGCAGTACTTC.

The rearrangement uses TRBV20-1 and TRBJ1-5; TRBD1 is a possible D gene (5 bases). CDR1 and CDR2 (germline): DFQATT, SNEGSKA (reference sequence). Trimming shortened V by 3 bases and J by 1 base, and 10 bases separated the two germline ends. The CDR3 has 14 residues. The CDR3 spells CSASPRDSNQPQHF. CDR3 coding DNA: TGCAGTGCTAGCCCCCGGGACAGCAATCAGCCCCAGCATTTT.

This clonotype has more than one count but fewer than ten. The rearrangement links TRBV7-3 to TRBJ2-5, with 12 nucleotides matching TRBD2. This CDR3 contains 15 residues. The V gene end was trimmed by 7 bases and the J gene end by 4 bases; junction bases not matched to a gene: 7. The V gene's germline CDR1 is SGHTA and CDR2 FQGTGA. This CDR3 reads CASTPSGGAGETQYF. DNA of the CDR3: TGTGCCAGCACACCTAGCGGGGGGGCCGGAGAGACCCAGTACTTC.

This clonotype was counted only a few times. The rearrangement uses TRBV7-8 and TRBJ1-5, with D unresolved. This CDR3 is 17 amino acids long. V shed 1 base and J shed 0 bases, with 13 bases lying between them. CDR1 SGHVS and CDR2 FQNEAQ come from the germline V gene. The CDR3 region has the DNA TGTGCCAGCAGCTTAGGAACAAATAGGTATAGCAATCAGCCCCAGCATTTT. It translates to CASSLGTNRYSNQPQHF.

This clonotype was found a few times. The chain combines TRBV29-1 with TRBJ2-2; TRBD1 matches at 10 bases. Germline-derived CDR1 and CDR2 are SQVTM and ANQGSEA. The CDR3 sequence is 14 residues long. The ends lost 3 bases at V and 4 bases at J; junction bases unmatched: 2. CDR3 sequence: CSVDRTGGTGELFF. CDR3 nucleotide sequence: TGCAGCGTTGATAGGACAGGGGGCACCGGGGAGCTGTTTTTT.

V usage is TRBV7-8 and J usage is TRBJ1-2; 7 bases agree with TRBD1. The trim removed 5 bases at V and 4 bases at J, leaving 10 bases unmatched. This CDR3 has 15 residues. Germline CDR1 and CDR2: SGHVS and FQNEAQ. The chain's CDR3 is CASSPNGQGGYGYTF. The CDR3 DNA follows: TGTGCCAGCAGCCCGAACGGGCAGGGGGGCTATGGCTACACCTTC. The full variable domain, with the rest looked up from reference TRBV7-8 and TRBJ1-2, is GAGVSQSPRYKVAKRGQDVALRCDPISGHVSLFWYQQALGQGPEFLTYFQNEAQLDKSGLPSDRFFAERPEGSVSTLKIQRTQQEDSAVYLCASSPNGQGGYGYTFGSGTRLTVV.

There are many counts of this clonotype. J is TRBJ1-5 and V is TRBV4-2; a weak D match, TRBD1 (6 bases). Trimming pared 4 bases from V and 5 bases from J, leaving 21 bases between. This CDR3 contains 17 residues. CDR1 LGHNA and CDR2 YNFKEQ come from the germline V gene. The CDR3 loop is CASSLFEGRQDDQPQHF. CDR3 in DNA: TGTGCCAGCAGCCTCTTTGAAGGGCGACAGGACGATCAGCCCCAGCATTTT.

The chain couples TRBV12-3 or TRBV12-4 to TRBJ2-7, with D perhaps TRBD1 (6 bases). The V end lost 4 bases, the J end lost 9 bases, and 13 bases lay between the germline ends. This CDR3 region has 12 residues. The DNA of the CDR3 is TGTGCCAGCAGTTCCGGGACATCAGGGCAGTACGTC. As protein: CASSSGTSGQYV.

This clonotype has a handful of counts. CDR3 sequence (DNA): TGTGCCAGCAGTTACTCGTGGAGAGAGAACACTGAAGCTTTCTTT. It is translated as CASSYSWRENTEAFF. The chain combines TRBV6-8 with TRBJ1-1; D is ambiguous. The V gene's germline CDR1 is MNHGY and CDR2 SAAAGT. Trimming removed 0 bases at V and 1 base at J, with 9 bases between. The CDR3 has 15 residues.

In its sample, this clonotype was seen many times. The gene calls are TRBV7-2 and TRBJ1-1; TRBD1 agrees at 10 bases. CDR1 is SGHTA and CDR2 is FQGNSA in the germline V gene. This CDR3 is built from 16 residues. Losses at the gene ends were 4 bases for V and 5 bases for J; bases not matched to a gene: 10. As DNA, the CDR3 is TGTGCCAGCAGCTACTCGGGACAGGGGCGAAGGACTGAAGCTTTCTTT. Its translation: CASSYSGQGRRTEAFF.

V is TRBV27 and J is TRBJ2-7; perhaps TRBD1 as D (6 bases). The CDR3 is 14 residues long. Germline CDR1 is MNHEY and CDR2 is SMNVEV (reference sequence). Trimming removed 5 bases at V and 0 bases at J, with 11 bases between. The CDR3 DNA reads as TGTGCCAGCAGTGAAGACAGGAGCTCCTACGAGCAGTACTTC. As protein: CASSEDRSSYEQYF.

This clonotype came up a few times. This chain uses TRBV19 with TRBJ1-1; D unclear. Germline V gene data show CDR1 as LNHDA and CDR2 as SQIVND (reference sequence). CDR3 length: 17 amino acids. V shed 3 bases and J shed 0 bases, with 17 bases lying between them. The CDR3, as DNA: TGTGCCAGTAGTATCCCACATCACGGCGCTATGAACACTGAAGCTTTCTTT. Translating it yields CASSIPHHGAMNTEAFF.

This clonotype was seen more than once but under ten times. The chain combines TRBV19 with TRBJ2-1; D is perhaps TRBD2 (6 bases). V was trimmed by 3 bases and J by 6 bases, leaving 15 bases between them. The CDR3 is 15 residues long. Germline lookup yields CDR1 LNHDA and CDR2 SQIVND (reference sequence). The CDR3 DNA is TGTGCCAGTAGTATCCATAATTCCGGGAGCAATGAGCAGTTCTTC. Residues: CASSIHNSGSNEQFF.

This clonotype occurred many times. CDR3 loop: CASSYPGSYGYTF. The CDR3 DNA follows: TGTGCCAGCAGTTACCCGGGTTCCTATGGCTACACCTTC. The chain employs TRBV7-9 and TRBJ1-2; D gene unclear. The CDR3 has 13 residues. Trimming removed 6 bases from V and 4 bases from J, with 12 bases in between. CDR1 SEHNR and CDR2 FQNEAQ come from the germline V gene (reference sequence).

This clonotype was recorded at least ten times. CDR3 sequence: CASKGGSSYNEQFF. The CDR3 DNA reads TGTGCCAGCAAGGGGGGGAGCTCCTACAATGAGCAGTTCTTC. The chain couples TRBV7-9 to TRBJ2-1; D possibly corresponds to TRBD2 (7 bases). Trimming removed 7 bases at V and 0 bases at J, with 10 bases between. This CDR3 contains 14 residues. The germline CDR1 and CDR2 sequences are SEHNR and FQNEAQ (reference sequence). The entire variable domain, with the rest obtained from reference TRBV7-9 and TRBJ2-1, is as follows: DTGVSQNPRHKITKRGQNVTFRCDPISEHNRLYWYRQTLGQGPEFLTYFQNEAQLEKSRLLSDRFSAERPKGSFSTLEIQRTEQGDSAMYLCASKGGSSYNEQFFGPGTRLTVL.

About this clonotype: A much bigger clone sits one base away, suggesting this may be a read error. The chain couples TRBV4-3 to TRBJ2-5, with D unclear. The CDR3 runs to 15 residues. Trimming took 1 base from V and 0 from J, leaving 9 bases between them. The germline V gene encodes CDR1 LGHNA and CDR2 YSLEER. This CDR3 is CASSQGEQNQETQYF. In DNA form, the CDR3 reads TGCGCCAGCAGCCAAGGAGAACAGAACCAAGAGACCCAGTACTTC.

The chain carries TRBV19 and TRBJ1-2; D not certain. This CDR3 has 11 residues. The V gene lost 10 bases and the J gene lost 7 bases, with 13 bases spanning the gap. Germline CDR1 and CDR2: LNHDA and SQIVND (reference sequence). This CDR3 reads CATSAGGGYTF. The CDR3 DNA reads TGTGCCACCTCTGCAGGCGGTGGCTACACCTTC.

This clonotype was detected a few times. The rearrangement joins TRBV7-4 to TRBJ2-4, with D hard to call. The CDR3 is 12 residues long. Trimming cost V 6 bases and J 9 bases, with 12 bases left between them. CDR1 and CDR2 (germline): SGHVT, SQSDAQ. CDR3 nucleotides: TGTGCCAGCAGTCCGGGTCGGCCCATTCAGTACTTC. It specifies CASSPGRPIQYF.

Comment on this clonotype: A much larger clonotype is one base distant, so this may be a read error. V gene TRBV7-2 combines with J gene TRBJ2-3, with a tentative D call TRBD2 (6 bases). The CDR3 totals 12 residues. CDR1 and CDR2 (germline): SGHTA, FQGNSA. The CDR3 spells CSGDESTDTQYF. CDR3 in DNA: TGTTCGGGAGACGAGAGCACAGATACGCAGTATTTT.

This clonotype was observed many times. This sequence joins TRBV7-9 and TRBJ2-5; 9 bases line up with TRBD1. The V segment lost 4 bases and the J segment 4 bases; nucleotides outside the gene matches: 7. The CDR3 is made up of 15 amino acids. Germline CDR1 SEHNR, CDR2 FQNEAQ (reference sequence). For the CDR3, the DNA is TGTGCCAGCAGCTCGGACAGGGGAGGTAGAGAGACCCAGTACTTC. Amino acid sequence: CASSSDRGGRETQYF.

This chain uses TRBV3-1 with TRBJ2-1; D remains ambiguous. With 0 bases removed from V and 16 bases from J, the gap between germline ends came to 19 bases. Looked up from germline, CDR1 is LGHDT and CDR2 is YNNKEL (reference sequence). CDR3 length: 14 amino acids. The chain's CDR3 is CASSQDQTGRSNFF. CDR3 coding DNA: TGTGCCAGCAGCCAAGATCAAACGGGCAGGAGCAATTTCTTC.

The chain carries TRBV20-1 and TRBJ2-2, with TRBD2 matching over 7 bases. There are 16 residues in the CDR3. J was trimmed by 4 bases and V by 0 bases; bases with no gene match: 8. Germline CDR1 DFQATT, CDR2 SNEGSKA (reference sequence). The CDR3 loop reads CSARERAAGLTGELFF. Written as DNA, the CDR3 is TGCAGTGCTAGAGAGAGGGCAGCGGGGCTCACCGGGGAGCTGTTTTTT.

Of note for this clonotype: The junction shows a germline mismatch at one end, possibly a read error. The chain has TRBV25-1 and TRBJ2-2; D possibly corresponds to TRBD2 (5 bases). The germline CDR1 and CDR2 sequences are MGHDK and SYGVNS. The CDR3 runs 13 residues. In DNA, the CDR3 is TGTGCCAGCAGTGAGCCTGGGCCCGGGGATCTGTTTTTT. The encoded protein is CASSEPGPGDLFF.

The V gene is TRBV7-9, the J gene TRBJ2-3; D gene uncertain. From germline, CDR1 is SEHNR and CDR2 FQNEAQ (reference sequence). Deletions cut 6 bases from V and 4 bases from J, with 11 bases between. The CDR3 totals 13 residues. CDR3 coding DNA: TGTGCCAGCAGTATTCCCCCGGCAGATACGCAGTATTTT. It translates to CASSIPPADTQYF. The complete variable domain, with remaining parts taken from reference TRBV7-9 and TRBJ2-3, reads DTGVSQNPRHKITKRGQNVTFRCDPISEHNRLYWYRQTLGQGPEFLTYFQNEAQLEKSRLLSDRFSAERPKGSFSTLEIQRTEQGDSAMYLCASSIPPADTQYFGPGTRLTVL.

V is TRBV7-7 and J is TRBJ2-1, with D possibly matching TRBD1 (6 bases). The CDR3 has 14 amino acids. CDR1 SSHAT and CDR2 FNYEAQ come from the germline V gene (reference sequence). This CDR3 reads CALGTDRDYNEQFF. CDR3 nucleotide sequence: TGTGCTTTAGGGACGGACAGAGACTACAATGAGCAGTTCTTC.

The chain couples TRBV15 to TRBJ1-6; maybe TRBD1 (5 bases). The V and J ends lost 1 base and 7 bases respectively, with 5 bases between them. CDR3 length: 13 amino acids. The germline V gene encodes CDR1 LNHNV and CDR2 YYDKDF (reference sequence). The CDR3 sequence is CATSRAGNSPLHF. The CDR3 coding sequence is TGTGCCACCAGCAGAGCAGGGAATTCACCCCTCCACTTT. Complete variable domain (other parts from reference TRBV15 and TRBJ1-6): DAMVIQNPRYQVTQFGKPVTLSCSQTLNHNVMYWYQQKSSQAPKLLFHYYDKDFNNEADTPDNFQSRRPNTSFCFLDIRSPGLGDTAMYLCATSRAGNSPLHFGNGTRLTVT.

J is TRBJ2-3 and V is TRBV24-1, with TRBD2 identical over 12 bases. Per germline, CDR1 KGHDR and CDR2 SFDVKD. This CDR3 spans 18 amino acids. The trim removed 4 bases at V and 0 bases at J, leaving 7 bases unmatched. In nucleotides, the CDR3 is TGTGCCACCAGTGACCTATTCGGGACTAGCGGGAGCACAGATACGCAGTATTTT. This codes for CATSDLFGTSGSTDTQYF.